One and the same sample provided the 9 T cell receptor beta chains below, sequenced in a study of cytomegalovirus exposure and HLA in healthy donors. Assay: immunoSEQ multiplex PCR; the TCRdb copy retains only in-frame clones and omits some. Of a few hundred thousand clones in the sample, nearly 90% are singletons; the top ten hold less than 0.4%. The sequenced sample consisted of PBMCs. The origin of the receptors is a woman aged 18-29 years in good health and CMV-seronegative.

The CDR3 coding sequence is TGTGCCAGCAATATCGGAGCCAATGAGCAGTTCTTC. Protein: CASNIGANEQFF. The V gene is TRBV5-6, the J gene TRBJ2-1, with D hard to call. This CDR3 spans 12 amino acids. Per germline, CDR1 SGHDT and CDR2 YYEEEE. The V end lost 6 bases, the J end lost 6 bases, and 10 bases lay between the germline ends.

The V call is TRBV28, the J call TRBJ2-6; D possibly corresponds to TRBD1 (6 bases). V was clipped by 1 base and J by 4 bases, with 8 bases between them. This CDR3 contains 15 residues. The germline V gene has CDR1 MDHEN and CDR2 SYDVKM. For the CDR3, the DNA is TGTGCCAGCAGTTTATCCAGGGGAGGGGCCAACGTCCTGACTTTC. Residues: CASSLSRGGANVLTF.

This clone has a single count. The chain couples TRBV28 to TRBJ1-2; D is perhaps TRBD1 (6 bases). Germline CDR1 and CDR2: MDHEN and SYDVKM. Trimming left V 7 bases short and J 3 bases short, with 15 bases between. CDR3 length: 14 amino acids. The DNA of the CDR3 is TGTGCCAGCAAGTTCGGGGACAAAGACTATGGCTACACCTTC. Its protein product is CASKFGDKDYGYTF.

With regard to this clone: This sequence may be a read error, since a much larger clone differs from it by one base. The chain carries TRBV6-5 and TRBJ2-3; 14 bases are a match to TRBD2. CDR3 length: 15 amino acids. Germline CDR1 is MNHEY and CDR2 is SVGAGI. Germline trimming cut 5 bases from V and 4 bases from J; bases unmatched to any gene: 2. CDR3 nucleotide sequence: TGTGCCAGCAGTGGACTAGCGGGGGGCGCAGATACGCAGTATTTT. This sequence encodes CASSGLAGGADTQYF.

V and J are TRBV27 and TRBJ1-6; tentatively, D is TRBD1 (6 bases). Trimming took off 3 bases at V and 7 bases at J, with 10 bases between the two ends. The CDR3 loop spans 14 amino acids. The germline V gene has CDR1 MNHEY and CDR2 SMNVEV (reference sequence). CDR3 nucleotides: TGTGCCAGCAGTTTTTCCAGGGGAAATTCACCCCTCCACTTT. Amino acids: CASSFSRGNSPLHF.

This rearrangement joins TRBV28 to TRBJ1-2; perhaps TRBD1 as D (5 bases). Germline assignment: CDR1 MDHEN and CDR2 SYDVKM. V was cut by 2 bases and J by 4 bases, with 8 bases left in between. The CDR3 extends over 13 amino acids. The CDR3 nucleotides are TGTGCCAGCAGTTTAACAGGCTCCTATGGCTACACCTTC. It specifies CASSLTGSYGYTF.

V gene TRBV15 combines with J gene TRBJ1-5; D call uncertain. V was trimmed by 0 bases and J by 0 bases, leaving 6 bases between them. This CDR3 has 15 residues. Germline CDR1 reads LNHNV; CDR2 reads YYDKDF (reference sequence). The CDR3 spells CATSRESYSNQPQHF. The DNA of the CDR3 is TGTGCCACCAGCAGAGAATCGTATAGCAATCAGCCCCAGCATTTT.

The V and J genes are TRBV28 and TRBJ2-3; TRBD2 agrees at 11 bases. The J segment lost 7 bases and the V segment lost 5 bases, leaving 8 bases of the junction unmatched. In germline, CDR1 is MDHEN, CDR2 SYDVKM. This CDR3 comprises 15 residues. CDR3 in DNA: TGTGCCAGCAGTCCCCCTAGCGGGGGGTTGAATACGCAGTATTTT. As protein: CASSPPSGGLNTQYF.

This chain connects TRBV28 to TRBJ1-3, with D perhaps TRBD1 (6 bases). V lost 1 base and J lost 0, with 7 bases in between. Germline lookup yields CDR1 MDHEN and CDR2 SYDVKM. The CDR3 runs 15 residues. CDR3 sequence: CASSLLQGSGNTIYF. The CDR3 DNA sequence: TGTGCCAGCAGTTTATTACAGGGCTCTGGAAACACCATATATTTT.